This T cell receptor (beta chain) was identified during a study of blood T cell repertoires in COVID-19. Study summary: Sites in the United States, Italy and Spain provided acute and convalescent COVID-19 samples. The cDNA or gDNA used as material had been derived from T cells, B-cell-depleted T cells, or PBMCs.

Original data processing: By means of reference gene primer amplification, nucleated cell counts were estimated. Assay: immunoSEQ multiplex PCR; the TCRdb copy retains only in-frame clones and omits some. The V and J calls and clone size come from that table; D and trimming were worked out from the DNA. The sample shows about 140,000 clones, 80% of them seen only once. V lost 3 bases, J lost 5 bases, and 14 bases lay in between. This CDR3 contains 15 residues. The germline V gene has CDR1 ENHRY and CDR2 SYGVKD. The sample was peripheral blood. The chain has TRBV10-3 and TRBJ2-1; D gene ambiguous. The clonotype was recovered from a man aged 70 or older who had recovered from COVID-19. Here the CDR3 DNA reads TGTGCCATCAGTGAACAGAGTCCACCCCACAATGAGCAGTTCTTC. Translating gives CAISEQSPPHNEQFF.